Given below is one T cell receptor beta chain in context. This clone appeared a few times. Its antigen remains unidentified. The sample holds no much larger clone one base away, and base qualities are not on file. V is cut by 5 bases and J by 0 bases, and the space between the germline ends is 16 bases. There are 16 amino acids in the CDR3, from cysteine to phenylalanine inclusive. Kept here is only the CDR3 DNA, which spans 48 bases and is read in frame from base 1. Via the germline V gene, CDR1 is SGHRS and CDR2 YFSETQ. This specimen comes from a study of shared clonotypes between healthy human individuals (dated by TCRdb to 2018 to 2020). Describing the broader study: Two women and a few men aged 18 to 49 years were included in the cohort. Between about 0.8 and 9 billion PBMCs per donor were obtained by leukapheresis. Different laboratories and diverse techniques were used to prepare libraries and sequence TCR repertoires, to increase sequencing depth and limit assay-specific biases. For each donor, CD4 naive and CD4 memory were each run on three plates, CD8 naive on two plates, and CD8 memory on one plate. Blood TCR repertoires of about five healthy adults were deeply sequenced to estimate repertoire size and the extent of clonotype sharing between individuals. On the study overall, not on this receptor specifically: Naive subsets generally had larger estimated clonotype richness than memory subsets. Pairwise subsampling indicated that sequencing depth was expected to affect the degree of clonotype sharing among donors. Sharing across a few donors was observed for about 4.8% of naive CD4, over 3% of naive CD8, 2% to 2.5% of memory CD4, and roughly 0.4% of memory CD8 clonotypes. Higher generation probabilities were observed for clonotypes shared by all four sorted-subset donors than for non-shared clonotypes. Because the study included only a small number of donors, the genetic and exposure-history diversity represented was limited. Even with the large sequencing depth, rarefaction of the sorted-subset datasets indicated that sequencing was incomplete. Sampling was restricted to blood, and TCR repertoires in tissues likely differ from the TCR repertoires found in blood.

The donors were healthy, HIV-negative adults who had no recently reported acute infections or vaccinations. Only Caucasian adults living in Nashville, Tennessee, USA were represented among the donors. CD4+ T cells were enriched by magnetic negative selection; naive cells were then positively selected on CD45RA, and the negative fraction formed the memory subset. Blood was obtained by leukapheresis, after which PBMCs were separated by Ficoll-Histopaque density gradient centrifugation and cryopreserved in liquid nitrogen vapor phase. Purity and quantity of every magnetically sorted T cell population were checked by analytical flow cytometry. Genomic DNA was isolated from every sorted fraction and measured by UV absorbance on a Nanodrop 2000c. Using the deep immunoSEQ assay, multiplex PCR amplified TCR CDR3 regions from genomic DNA. Extracted genomic DNA from each cell subset was distributed evenly across all wells of several immunoSEQ 96-well plates, and each plate was treated as a replicate. For sorted subsets, each replicate PCR was loaded with 150 to 250 ng genomic DNA, equivalent to some 27,000 T cell genomes. Purified libraries were measured with a Qubit 3.0 fluorometer, size-checked on a Bioanalyzer 2100, and measured again with the KAPA Library Quantification kit. Each immunoSEQ 96-well plate was sequenced on its own single-read 150-cycle Illumina NextSeq 550 flow cell. The authors' pipeline ran thus. Because only junctional sequences without quality scores were contained in the immunoSEQ output, filtering matching that applied to full-length reads could not be performed. Sequences were annotated with PyIR, a Python wrapper for IgBLAST v1.9, using IMGT germline references to assign V/J genes and CDR3. Reads were filtered out if the reads had weak V/J assignments (E-value above 1e-6), no CDR3, stop codons, out-of-frame junctions, or ambiguous translated residues. V3J clonotypes were defined as sequences sharing an identical inferred V gene, J gene, and CDR3 amino acid sequence. Percentage overlap between repertoires was calculated by dividing the number of shared unique clonotypes by the size of the smaller repertoire. Richness of each repertoire was evaluated using RTK rarefaction, the Chao1 estimator, and Recon v2.1 estimates of unobserved clonotypes. OLGA was used to compute generation probabilities for all TCRbeta clonotypes that the gDNA method yielded from several donors. TCRdb limited this immuneACCESS table to in-frame rearrangements with V and J called. A share of clones is missing; checked studies link under half to unresolved V genes, and the rest is unexplained. V, J and clone size are taken as reported in that table, and D and trimming were inferred from the DNA itself. This sample is represented by 2 million to 2.5 million clones; around 95% of them were singletons. About 0.13% of the sample belongs to the ten largest clones.

Sequencing was carried out using naive CD4+ T cells sorted from blood. The sample's cell subset or site label, decoded: CD45RA+ positively selected. The TCR was taken from a man between 18 and 29 years old in good health. The receptor chain draws on TRBV5-1 and TRBJ2-3, with TRBD1 perhaps the D gene, on 6 matching bases. The DNA sequence is given as TGCGCCAGCAGAAGAGGGGACATAGCTAGCACAGATACGCAGTATTTT. It translates to CASRRGDIASTDTQYF. The CDR3 plus the reference TRBV5-1 and TRBJ2-3 genes for the other parts give the full variable domain: KAGVTQTPRYLIKTRGQQVTLSCSPISGHRSVSWYQQTPGQGLQFLFEYFSETQRNKGNFPGRFSGRQFSNSRSEMNVSTLELGDSALYLCASRRGDIASTDTQYFGPGTRLTVL.